A single T cell receptor (beta chain) is shown here with its context. Antigen: not known. V was shortened by 2 bases and J by 5 bases, with 25 bases between the two germline ends. CDR1 is SGHNT and CDR2 is YENEEA in the germline V gene. The CDR3 is 19 residues long. The PCR contained 60 Vbeta and 13 Jbeta primers. The assay was immunoSEQ multiplex PCR, and TCRdb's table has in-frame clones only and misses some. This repertoire shows some 120,000 clones, 83% found once; its top ten account for around 3.5%. This sample was taken from a study of cytomegalovirus exposure and HLA in healthy donors. General study findings and limits: It was fewer than 200 TCR beta chains that were listed as cytomegalovirus-associated. The authors considered a cluster of highly shared sequence variants likely to be a sequencing artifact. Upon later analysis, HLA-associated TCR beta chains proved more clonally expanded than other, equally common chains.

The sample taken for sequencing was PBMCs. The chain couples TRBV11-3 to TRBJ2-1; D may be TRBD2 (6 bases). The TCR sequence derives from a woman aged 40 to 55 in good health and CMV-seropositive. As DNA, the CDR3 is TGTGCCAGCAGCTTATACCCCTACCAAGGGGCGGAGGGAAACAATGAGCAGTTCTTC. Protein sequence: CASSLYPYQGAEGNNEQFF.